Following are 23 T cell receptor beta chains from one sample sequenced in a study of blood T cell repertoires in COVID-19 (dated by TCRdb to 2018 to 2021). Libraries were made using the immunoSEQ multiplex PCR assay. The clones in this table, taken by TCRdb from immuneACCESS, are in-frame only. Not every clone is retained; where verified, under half of the shortfall comes from an unresolved V gene, and the cause of the rest is unknown. The sample table records about 280,000 clones; about 90% of these occur just once. The ten largest clonotypes hold 10% to 12% of the sample. The sequencing input was peripheral blood. Every receptor here comes from a woman in her 30s with COVID-19, enrolled during active disease.

This chain connects TRBV4-3 to TRBJ2-1, with 13 bases that match TRBD2. CDR1 and CDR2 (germline): LGHNA, YSLEER. This CDR3 region has 14 residues. V shed 5 bases and J 9 bases; nucleotides not matched to a gene: 4. CDR3 sequence (DNA): TGCGCCAGCAGCAGGACTAGCGGGAGAAGTGAGCAGTTCTTC. Translation gives CASSRTSGRSEQFF.

Of note for this clone: Other DNA sequences in the sample encode the same CDR3. The V and J genes are TRBV3-1 (or the pseudogene TRBV3-2) and TRBJ2-7; unclear D gene. Between the trimmed V and J ends, which lost 4 bases and 3 bases, there was a span of 4 bases. The CDR3 is 11 amino acids. In germline, CDR1 is LGHDT, CDR2 YNNKEL (reference sequence). The chain's CDR3 is CASSRSYEQYF. CDR3 sequence (DNA): TGTGCCAGCAGCCGCAGCTACGAGCAGTACTTC.

V is TRBV7-6 and J is TRBJ2-1, with 13 bases that match TRBD2. V lost 3 bases, J lost 4 bases, and 6 bases stayed unmatched. The CDR3 is made up of 17 amino acids. In germline, CDR1 is SGHVS, CDR2 FNYEAQ. As DNA, the CDR3 is TGTGCCAGCAGCTTCGAGGGACTAGCGGGAATGTACAATGAGCAGTTCTTC. Translating gives CASSFEGLAGMYNEQFF.

V is TRBV27 and J is TRBJ2-3, with 16 bases lining up with TRBD2. Trimming cost V 2 bases and J 2 bases; bases outside gene matches: 7. There are 19 residues in the CDR3. The germline V gene has CDR1 MNHEY and CDR2 SMNVEV (reference sequence). The CDR3 DNA reads TGTGCCAGCAGTTTAGCCGGGACTAGCGGGAGGGCCTACACAGATACGCAGTATTTT. As protein: CASSLAGTSGRAYTDTQYF.

This chain joins TRBV28 and TRBJ1-5; D is possibly TRBD1 (6 bases). This CDR3 comprises 15 residues. CDR1 is MDHEN and CDR2 is SYDVKM in the germline V gene. Trimming shortened V by 2 bases and J by 11 bases, and 19 bases separated the two germline ends. CDR3 loop: CASSLQGTRSGAQHF. CDR3 coding DNA: TGTGCCAGCAGTTTACAGGGGACCCGATCTGGGGCCCAGCATTTT.

In DNA form, the CDR3 reads TGCGCCAGCAGCTTGCATTGGACAGGGCACCCTCACACCTATGGCTACACCTTC. This codes for CASSLHWTGHPHTYGYTF. The V and J genes are TRBV5-1 and TRBJ1-2, with 8 nucleotides matching TRBD1. The CDR3 loop spans 18 amino acids. With V trimmed by 1 base and J by 4 bases, 15 bases remained unmatched. Germline assignment: CDR1 SGHRS and CDR2 YFSETQ.

The chain carries TRBV14 and TRBJ2-7; D gene ambiguous. The germline gives CDR1 SGHDN, CDR2 FVKESK. V shed 4 bases and J shed 3 bases, with 7 bases lying between them. This CDR3 is built from 12 residues. CDR3 region: CASSRAYYEQYF. CDR3 coding DNA: TGTGCCAGCAGCCGGGCTTACTACGAGCAGTACTTC.

The gene calls are TRBV13 and TRBJ1-1; TRBD1 aligns across 7 bases. Germline CDR1 reads PRHDT; CDR2 reads FYEKMQ (reference sequence). The CDR3 runs 14 residues. V shed 5 bases and J 5 bases; nucleotides not matched to a gene: 8. CDR3 nucleotide sequence: TGTGCCAGCAGCGGTAGGACAGGCCGGACTGAAGCTTTCTTT. The encoded protein is CASSGRTGRTEAFF.

The V and J genes are TRBV19 and TRBJ1-4; the D is unclear. CDR3 size: 14 residues. In germline, CDR1 is LNHDA, CDR2 SQIVND (reference sequence). The V end lost 9 bases, the J end lost 3 bases, and 14 bases lay between the germline ends. The CDR3 reads CASWSAFSNEKLFF. The CDR3 nucleotides are TGTGCCAGCTGGAGTGCTTTCTCTAATGAAAAACTGTTTTTT.

The V call is TRBV3-1 (or the pseudogene TRBV3-2), the J call TRBJ1-4, with TRBD1 matching over 7 bases. Germline V gives CDR1 LGHDT, CDR2 YNNKEL (reference sequence). V shed 4 bases, J shed 0 bases, and the junction held 2 bases outside the gene matches. This CDR3 region has 15 residues. The CDR3 coding sequence is TGTGCCAGCAGCCGCAGGGGGACAACTAATGAAAAACTGTTTTTT. Encoded protein: CASSRRGTTNEKLFF.

This chain uses TRBV18 with TRBJ1-1; a possible D gene is TRBD1 (6 bases). CDR3 length: 15 residues. The germline CDR1 and CDR2 sequences are KGHSH and LQKENI. Trimming stripped 3 bases from V and 0 bases from J, with 11 bases between. The CDR3 protein is CASSPRGGLNTEAFF. For the CDR3, the DNA is TGTGCCAGCTCACCGAGGGGGGGGCTGAACACTGAAGCTTTCTTT.

The chain uses TRBV3-1 (or the pseudogene TRBV3-2) and TRBJ2-7, with D possibly matching TRBD2 (6 bases). The CDR3 totals 16 residues. V lost 3 bases and J 4 bases, leaving 19 bases between the germline ends. From germline, CDR1 is LGHDT and CDR2 YNNKEL (reference sequence). CDR3 bases: TGTGCCAGCAGCCAGGCCGGACGGGGGAATGGTTACGAGCAGTACTTC. It translates to CASSQAGRGNGYEQYF.

J is TRBJ1-5 and V is TRBV4-1; D is ambiguous. CDR1 and CDR2 from the germline V gene are MGHRA and YSYEKL. Between the trimmed V and J ends, which lost 0 bases and 6 bases, there was a span of 12 bases. The CDR3 has 15 residues. CDR3 nucleotides: TGCGCCAGCAGCCAAGATAGAGGTACCAGTCAGCCCCAGCATTTT. It specifies CASSQDRGTSQPQHF.

CDR3 residues: CASSTSRRELYNEQFF. CDR3 nucleotides: TGTGCCAGTAGTACCTCCCGGCGGGAGCTCTACAATGAGCAGTTCTTC. The chain employs TRBV19 and TRBJ2-1, with 7 nucleotides matching TRBD2. The V segment lost 4 bases and the J segment 3 bases; nucleotides outside the gene matches: 9. Germline-derived CDR1 and CDR2 are LNHDA and SQIVND (reference sequence). This CDR3 is 16 amino acids long.

The rearrangement uses TRBV10-2 and TRBJ1-2; the D gene is possibly TRBD1 (6 bases). Trimming shortened V by 0 bases and J by 5 bases, and 13 bases separated the two germline ends. CDR3 length: 15 residues. The germline gives CDR1 WSHSY, CDR2 SAAADI. CDR3 DNA sequence: TGCGCCAGCAGTGAGTCGGCGGGGGCAAGTTATGGCTACACCTTC. Its protein is CASSESAGASYGYTF.

The chain has TRBV4-3 and TRBJ2-2; TRBD2 matches 12 bases. This CDR3 comprises 18 residues. Trimming removed 4 bases from V and 6 bases from J; junction bases left unmatched: 12. Germline CDR1 reads LGHNA; CDR2 reads YSLEER. The CDR3 nucleotides read TGCGCCAGCAGCCGTGTGGCTAGCGGGAGGGCCTTGGCCGGGGAGCTGTTTTTT. It codes for CASSRVASGRALAGELFF.

This rearrangement joins TRBV21-1 to TRBJ2-5; the table's D call, TRBD1, has no DNA check behind it. TRBV21-1 is described as a pseudogene. CDR3 length: 18 amino acids. For the CDR3, the DNA is TGTGCCAGCAGCAAAGGAGAGACCGGGACAGGGTTGAATGAGACCCAGTACTTC. It translates to CASSKGETGTGLNETQYF.

The V call is TRBV10-3, the J call TRBJ2-5; TRBD2 might be the D (6 bases). CDR3 length: 13 residues. Trimming cost V 6 bases and J 4 bases, with 12 bases left between them. The germline gives CDR1 ENHRY, CDR2 SYGVKD. CDR3: CAIRDYGGETQYF. The CDR3 nucleotides are TGTGCCATCAGGGACTACGGGGGAGAGACCCAGTACTTC.

The chain has TRBV5-1 and TRBJ2-7, with D perhaps matching TRBD1 (6 bases). V was clipped by 0 bases and J by 2 bases, with 15 bases between them. Germline V gene lookup returns CDR1 SGHRS and CDR2 YFSETQ. This CDR3 comprises 16 residues. CDR3 coding DNA: TGCGCCAGCAGCTTGGCGTTAGGGACAAAAGCCTACGAGCAGTACTTC. Encoded protein: CASSLALGTKAYEQYF.

V gene TRBV30 combines with J gene TRBJ2-5; 8 bases map to TRBD2. CDR3 length equals 14 residues. The germline V gene encodes CDR1 GTSNPN and CDR2 SVGIG (reference sequence). V lost 0 bases, J lost 2 bases, and 2 bases stayed unmatched. The CDR3 protein is CAWSVPSGQETQYF. CDR3 nucleotides: TGTGCCTGGAGTGTACCTAGCGGGCAAGAGACCCAGTACTTC.

The gene calls are TRBV19 and TRBJ1-5; D gene unclear. Germline CDR1 reads LNHDA; CDR2 reads SQIVND (reference sequence). The CDR3 is 15 residues long. Trimming removed 3 bases at V and 0 bases at J, with 9 bases between. CDR3: CASSMTSHSNQPQHF. DNA of the CDR3: TGTGCCAGTAGTATGACATCCCATAGCAATCAGCCCCAGCATTTT.

The V gene is TRBV7-9, the J gene TRBJ2-7; TRBD1 matches at 11 bases. Germline assignment: CDR1 SEHNR and CDR2 FQNEAQ (reference sequence). The CDR3 covers 18 residues. Unmatched junction bases numbered 14, after V lost 4 bases and J lost 3 bases. The DNA of the CDR3 is TGTGCCAGCAGCTCCCCCGGGACAGGGGGTATCCTCCACTACGAGCAGTACTTC. Protein sequence: CASSSPGTGGILHYEQYF.

The V call is TRBV29-1, the J call TRBJ2-5; unclear D gene. The V gene lost 2 bases and the J gene lost 4 bases, with 8 bases spanning the gap. This CDR3 comprises 12 residues. CDR1 and CDR2 (germline): SQVTM, ANQGSEA. DNA of the CDR3: TGCAGCGTTGAATGGCCGGGAGAGACCCAGTACTTC. Amino acid sequence: CSVEWPGETQYF.